This TCR beta chain was sequenced in a study of regulatory T cells in long-lasting Graves disease. With V trimmed by 4 bases and J by 0 bases, 4 bases remained unmatched. The CDR3 length is 15 residues. The time point was: persistent/refractory GD, antithyroid drugs over 5 years with positive TRAb. With RNA extracted from PBMCs as input, the TCR library was made. The patients were enrolled through endocrinology in Xi'an, China. Whole-study findings and limits: Persistent disease was characterized by preferential usage of TRBV28, TRBJ1-2 and TRBJ2-5.

This clonotype occurred many times. Antigen specificity is unknown. For TCR beta, libraries came from iRepertoire HTBI primers and Arm-PCR of CDR3 regions. In the study's own analysis: Samples collectively showed 62 TRBV and roughly 15 TRBJ segments. TCRdb called the multiplex PCR reads again in MiXCR, with one record for every CDR3 protein. The V and J calls and clone size come from TCRdb's table, not from the authors' own analysis. The sample contains about 420,000 distinct CDR3 sequences, 23% of which appear only once. The clonotype was recovered from a female donor with Graves disease. The rearrangement links TRBV12-3 or TRBV12-4 to TRBJ2-7, with TRBD2 matching over 9 bases. The source was peripheral blood mononuclear cells (PBMCs), collected when the disease was refractory, from a patient treated with antithyroid drugs. In DNA form, the CDR3 reads TGTGCCAGCAGTTCTAGCGGGACTCACTCCTACGAGCAGTACTTC. It encodes CASSSSGTHSYEQYF.